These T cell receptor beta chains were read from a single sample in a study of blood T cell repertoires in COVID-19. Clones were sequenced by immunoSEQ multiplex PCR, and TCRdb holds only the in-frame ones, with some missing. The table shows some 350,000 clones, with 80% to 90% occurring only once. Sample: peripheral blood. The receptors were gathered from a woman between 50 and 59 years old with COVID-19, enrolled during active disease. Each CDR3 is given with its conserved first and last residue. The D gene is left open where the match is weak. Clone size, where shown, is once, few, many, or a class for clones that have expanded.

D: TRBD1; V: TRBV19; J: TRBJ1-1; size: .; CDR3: CASREGQRNTEAFF; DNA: TGTGCCAGTAGGGAGGGACAGAGGAACACTGAAGCTTTCTTT
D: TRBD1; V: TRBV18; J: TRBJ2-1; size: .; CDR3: CASSLGQYNEQFF; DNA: TGTGCCAGCTCATTGGGACAGTACAATGAGCAGTTCTTC
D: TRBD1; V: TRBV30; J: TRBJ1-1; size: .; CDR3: CACDDRGTEAFF; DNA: TGTGCCTGTGACGACAGGGGCACTGAAGCTTTCTTT
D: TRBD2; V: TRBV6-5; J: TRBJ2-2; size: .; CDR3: CASSLAGGPSGELFF; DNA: TGTGCCAGCAGTTTAGCGGGAGGGCCGAGCGGGGAGCTGTTTTTT
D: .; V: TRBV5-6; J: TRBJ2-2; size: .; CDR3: CASGLGKRYTGELFF; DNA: TGTGCCAGCGGGTTGGGCAAGCGTTACACCGGGGAGCTGTTTTTT
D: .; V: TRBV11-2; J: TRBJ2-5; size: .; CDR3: CASSPGLLETQYF; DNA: TGTGCCAGCAGCCCGGGACTTTTGGAGACCCAGTACTTC
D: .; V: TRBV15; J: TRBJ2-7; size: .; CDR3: CATSRDRGQIYEQYF; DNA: TGTGCCACCAGCAGAGACAGGGGCCAAATTTACGAGCAGTACTTC
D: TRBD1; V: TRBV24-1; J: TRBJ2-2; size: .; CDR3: CATSDRPGTGGTGELFF; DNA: TGTGCCACCAGTGACCGCCCCGGGACAGGGGGCACCGGGGAGCTGTTTTTT
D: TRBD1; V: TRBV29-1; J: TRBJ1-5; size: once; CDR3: CSAFVTGKGQPQHF; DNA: TGCAGCGCCTTCGTGACAGGGAAGGGGCAGCCCCAGCATTTT
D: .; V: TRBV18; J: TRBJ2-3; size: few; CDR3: CASSPPRQGTDTQYF; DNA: TGTGCCAGCTCACCACCGCGACAGGGCACAGATACGCAGTATTTT
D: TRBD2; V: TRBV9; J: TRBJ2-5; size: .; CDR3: CASSVGLAGGGETQYF; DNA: TGTGCCAGCAGCGTAGGACTAGCGGGAGGGGGCGAGACCCAGTACTTC
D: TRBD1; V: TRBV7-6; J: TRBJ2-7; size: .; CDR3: CASRPDRGRFYEQYF; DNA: TGTGCCAGCAGACCTGACAGGGGGCGTTTTTACGAGCAGTACTTC
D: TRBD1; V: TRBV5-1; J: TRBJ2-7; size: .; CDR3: CASSLAGQNSYEQYF; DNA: TGCGCCAGCAGCTTGGCGGGACAGAACTCCTACGAGCAGTACTTC
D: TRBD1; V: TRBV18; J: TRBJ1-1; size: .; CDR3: CASSLGQAPVSEAFF; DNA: TGTGCCAGCTCACTTGGACAGGCACCAGTCTCTGAAGCTTTCTTT
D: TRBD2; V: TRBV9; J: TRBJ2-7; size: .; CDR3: CASSPLAGGTYEQYF; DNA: TGTGCCAGCAGCCCCCTAGCGGGTGGGACCTACGAGCAGTACTTC